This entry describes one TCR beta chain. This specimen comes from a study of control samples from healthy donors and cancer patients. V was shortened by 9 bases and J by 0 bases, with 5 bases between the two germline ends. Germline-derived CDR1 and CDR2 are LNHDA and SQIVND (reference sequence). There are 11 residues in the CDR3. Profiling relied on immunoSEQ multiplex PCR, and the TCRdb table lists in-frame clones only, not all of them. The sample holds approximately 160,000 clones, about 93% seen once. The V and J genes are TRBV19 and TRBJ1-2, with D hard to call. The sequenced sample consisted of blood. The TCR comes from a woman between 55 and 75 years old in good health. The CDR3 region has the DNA TGTGCCAGGGAAGCTAACTATGGCTACACCTTC. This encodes CAREANYGYTF.